Shown below are 6 T cell receptor beta chains from a single sample sequenced in a study of T cell changes during pregnancy in multiple sclerosis. Some clones are missing from TCRdb's copy, which holds only in-frame ones; the method was immunoSEQ multiplex PCR. Of approximately 80,000 clones listed, about 90% are singletons. The sequences come from PBMCs, collected in the first trimester of pregnancy. All receptors derive from a female donor in good health, serving as a control in a pregnancy study. Some clones in this sample may be carry-over from other donors' samples.

The chain carries TRBV28 and TRBJ2-3, with D hard to call. Trimming removed 3 bases from V and 5 bases from J, with 6 bases in between. The CDR3 loop spans 12 amino acids. Germline assignment: CDR1 MDHEN and CDR2 SYDVKM. The CDR3 DNA reads TGTGCCAGCAGTTTCGGTGGAGATACGCAGTATTTT. Amino acids: CASSFGGDTQYF.

The genes are TRBV5-6 and TRBJ1-1; TRBD1 matches 7 bases. The V segment lost 4 bases and the J segment 0 bases; nucleotides outside the gene matches: 9. Germline assignment: CDR1 SGHDT and CDR2 YYEEEE. The CDR3 spans 16 residues. Here the CDR3 DNA reads TGTGCCAGCAGCCGTTGGGGACAGCTCATGAACACTGAAGCTTTCTTT. This sequence encodes CASSRWGQLMNTEAFF.

Regarding this clone: One base away lies a much larger clone, so this may be a sequencing read error. The sample has other DNA sequences that encode this CDR3 too. The genes are TRBV6-4 and TRBJ1-5, with D possibly matching TRBD1 (5 bases). The V gene's germline CDR1 is MRHNA and CDR2 SNTAGT. Trimming took 9 bases from V and 7 from J, leaving 22 bases between them. This CDR3 comprises 15 residues. CDR3 residues: CASSPSAGGGQPQHF. Written as DNA, the CDR3 is TGTGCCAGTAGTCCAAGCGCCGGGGGGGGACAGCCCCAGCATTTT.

The chain couples TRBV7-8 to TRBJ2-1; tentative D call: TRBD1 (6 bases). The germline V and J ends were trimmed by 5 bases and 8 bases, with 13 bases remaining between them. CDR1 is SGHVS and CDR2 is FQNEAQ in the germline V gene. The CDR3 covers 13 residues. This CDR3 is CASSGRGRDEQFF. DNA of the CDR3: TGTGCCAGCAGCGGCAGGGGCCGGGATGAGCAGTTCTTC. The full variable domain, completed using reference TRBV7-8 and TRBJ2-1, is GAGVSQSPRYKVAKRGQDVALRCDPISGHVSLFWYQQALGQGPEFLTYFQNEAQLDKSGLPSDRFFAERPEGSVSTLKIQRTQQEDSAVYLCASSGRGRDEQFFGPGTRLTVL.

As to this clone: The same CDR3 can be traced to other DNA sequences in this sample. The chain recombines TRBV18 with TRBJ1-5; TRBD1 agrees at 7 bases. Germline V gene data show CDR1 as KGHSH and CDR2 as LQKENI. V gave up 1 base and J gave up 1 base; unmatched junction bases: 1. The CDR3 spans 15 residues. This CDR3 reads CASSPQGASNQPQHF. The CDR3 DNA sequence: TGTGCCAGCTCACCACAGGGGGCGAGCAATCAGCCCCAGCATTTT. Full variable domain (remainder filled in from reference TRBV18 and TRBJ1-5): NAGVMQNPRHLVRRRGQEARLRCSPMKGHSHVYWYRQLPEEGLKFMVYLQKENIIDESGMPKERFSAEFPKEGPSILRIQQVVRGDSAAYFCASSPQGASNQPQHFGDGTRLSIL.

V and J are TRBV27 and TRBJ2-5; 11 nucleotides agree with TRBD1. This CDR3 is built from 14 residues. CDR1 is MNHEY and CDR2 is SMNVEV in the germline V gene (reference sequence). V lost 8 bases and J lost 4; bases outside the gene matches: 6. The CDR3 spells CASGAGTGGETQYF. CDR3 in DNA: TGTGCCAGCGGAGCCGGGACAGGGGGAGAGACCCAGTACTTC.